The 30 T cell receptor beta chains given below trace back to one sample, sequenced in a study of response to subunit inactivated influenza vaccine. TCRdb processed the RT-PCR reads anew with MiXCR; each CDR3 protein has one entry. The sample lists under 200,000 distinct CDR3 sequences, 9.5% to 12% occurring once. Sequences were derived from CD8+ T cells sorted from PBMCs, sampled 23 months after vaccination. Receptors were obtained from a man aged 50-75 years who received an inactivated influenza vaccine.

The chain is built from TRBV2 and TRBJ2-6, with no clear D. The V gene's germline CDR1 is SNHLY and CDR2 FYNNEI. The length of the CDR3 is 16 residues. V lost 2 bases to trimming and J lost 4 bases, with 12 bases between them. The CDR3 here is CASSENPTSGANVLTF. The CDR3 nucleotides are TGTGCCAGCAGTGAAAACCCGACCTCCGGGGCCAACGTCCTGACTTTC.

The V and J genes are TRBV7-9 and TRBJ2-7; unclear D gene. Trimming left V 5 bases short and J 4 bases short, with 9 bases between. Germline CDR1 SEHNR, CDR2 FQNEAQ (reference sequence). The CDR3 consists of 12 residues. Here the CDR3 DNA reads TGTGCCAGCAGCGGTATTGGGTACGAGCAGTACTTC. Translating gives CASSGIGYEQYF.

V gene TRBV6-5 combines with J gene TRBJ2-7, with 14 positions matching TRBD2. In germline, CDR1 is MNHEY, CDR2 SVGAGI. The CDR3 length is 14 residues. V was pared by 4 bases and J by 6 bases, with 2 bases of the junction left unmatched. DNA of the CDR3: TGTGCCAGCAGTTCGGGACTAGCGGGAGTCGAGCAGTACTTC. Protein sequence: CASSSGLAGVEQYF.

The gene calls are TRBV27 and TRBJ2-1, with 13 positions matching TRBD2. The germline gives CDR1 MNHEY, CDR2 SMNVEV (reference sequence). The CDR3 has 15 residues. V lost 5 bases and J lost 6; bases outside the gene matches: 4. CDR3 sequence (DNA): TGTGCCAGCAGTGTAGGGACTAGCGGGACCAATGAGCAGTTCTTC. The encoded protein is CASSVGTSGTNEQFF.

This clonotype was seen a handful of times. The chain recombines TRBV7-9 with TRBJ2-2, with a tentative D call TRBD2 (5 bases). Germline CDR1 and CDR2: SEHNR and FQNEAQ (reference sequence). The V end was cut by 4 bases, the J end by 5 bases, with 11 bases between. The CDR3 extends over 14 amino acids. The CDR3, as DNA: TGTGCCAGCAGCTATGGAGGTGGAACCGGGGAGCTGTTTTTT. This sequence encodes CASSYGGGTGELFF. The whole variable domain, filled in from reference TRBV7-9 and TRBJ2-2, reads DTGVSQNPRHKITKRGQNVTFRCDPISEHNRLYWYRQTLGQGPEFLTYFQNEAQLEKSRLLSDRFSAERPKGSFSTLEIQRTEQGDSAMYLCASSYGGGTGELFFGEGSRLTVL.

The chain joins TRBV5-6 to TRBJ2-7, with D perhaps matching TRBD1 (5 bases). V dropped 4 bases and J dropped 2 bases, with 13 bases sitting between them. The germline CDR1 and CDR2 sequences are SGHDT and YYEEEE. This CDR3 has 14 residues. The CDR3 DNA reads as TGTGCCAGCAGCCTGACAGTAAACGCCTACGAGCAGTACTTC. It codes for CASSLTVNAYEQYF.

This clonotype was seen only a few times. V usage is TRBV4-3 and J usage is TRBJ2-1; D tentatively fits TRBD1 or TRBD2 (5 bases each). The length of the CDR3 is 12 residues. Per the germline V gene, CDR1 is LGHNA and CDR2 is YSLEER. V was pared by 1 base and J by 14 bases, with 12 bases between. This CDR3 is CASSQARGPEFF. In DNA, the CDR3 is TGCGCCAGCAGCCAAGCGAGGGGTCCAGAGTTCTTC.

This clonotype was picked up a small number of times. This sequence joins TRBV7-9 and TRBJ1-2, with D unresolved. The CDR3 runs to 14 residues. V was trimmed by 4 bases and J by 1 base, leaving 10 bases between them. From germline, CDR1 is SEHNR and CDR2 FQNEAQ (reference sequence). The DNA for the CDR3 is TGTGCCAGCAGCTCACTCGAGGTTAACTATGGCTACACCTTC. Amino acids: CASSSLEVNYGYTF.

This chain links TRBV20-1 with TRBJ1-5; 7 bases align to TRBD1. Germline V lookup: CDR1 DFQATT, CDR2 SNEGSKA (reference sequence). The CDR3 runs 11 residues. Unmatched junction bases numbered 4, after V lost 7 bases and J lost 7 bases. The DNA for the CDR3 is TGCAGTGTCAGGGGGGAACAGCCCCAGCATTTT. Translated: CSVRGEQPQHF.

This clonotype was seen only a few times. V usage is TRBV14 and J usage is TRBJ2-7; D might be TRBD1 (5 bases). Trimming took off 8 bases at V and 5 bases at J, with 22 bases between the two ends. Germline V gene lookup returns CDR1 SGHDN and CDR2 FVKESK. The CDR3 length is 15 residues. The CDR3 bases are TGTGCCAGCTCCCGGTTAGGGGCCCGAGTCCACGAGCAGTACTTC. Protein product: CASSRLGARVHEQYF.

This clonotype appeared a few times. CDR3 amino acids: CASSHSQGGTEAFF. CDR3 coding DNA: TGCGCCAGCAGCCACTCACAGGGTGGAACTGAAGCTTTCTTT. This sequence joins TRBV4-1 and TRBJ1-1, with D perhaps matching TRBD1 (6 bases). The CDR3 sequence is 14 residues long. The germline V and J ends were trimmed by 3 bases and 5 bases, with 13 bases remaining between them. CDR1 and CDR2 from the germline V gene are MGHRA and YSYEKL.

A few counts support this clonotype. The J gene is TRBJ2-1, the V gene TRBV29-1; TRBD2 matches 13 bases. The CDR3 length is 17 residues. The germline V gene encodes CDR1 SQVTM and CDR2 ANQGSEA. After removal of 1 base from V and 4 bases from J, the junction contained 7 bases not matched to a gene. CDR3 coding DNA: TGCAGCGTTGAAGGGACTAGCGGGAGTCCTAATTACAATGAGCAGTTCTTC. Amino acid sequence: CSVEGTSGSPNYNEQFF.

This clonotype was counted only a few times. CDR3 residues: CASSLSGGARNEQFF. The CDR3 coding sequence is TGCGCCAGCAGCCTAAGCGGGGGGGCCAGGAATGAGCAGTTCTTC. The chain couples TRBV4-1 to TRBJ2-1, with 10 bases matching TRBD2. The CDR3 is made up of 15 amino acids. CDR1 is MGHRA, CDR2 YSYEKL, per germline. The V gene end was trimmed by 4 bases and the J gene end by 7 bases; junction bases not matched to a gene: 7.

V gene TRBV28 combines with J gene TRBJ2-7, with D unclear. Germline V gene data show CDR1 as MDHEN and CDR2 as SYDVKM. The ends were cut back, 5 bases at V and 1 base at J, with 15 bases in the middle. This CDR3 contains 15 residues. The CDR3 sequence is CASSAETLGSYEQYF. The CDR3 nucleotides are TGTGCCAGCAGTGCCGAGACCCTAGGGTCCTACGAGCAGTACTTC.

V gene TRBV6-1 combines with J gene TRBJ1-2; D call uncertain. CDR3 length: 11 amino acids. The V and J ends lost 4 bases and 4 bases respectively, with 4 bases between them. Looked up from germline, CDR1 is MNHNS and CDR2 is SASEGT. The CDR3 region is CASSAVYGYTF. For the CDR3, the DNA is TGTGCCAGCAGTGCAGTCTATGGCTACACCTTC.

The rearrangement joins TRBV7-2 to TRBJ2-7; D remains ambiguous. Looked up from germline, CDR1 is SGHTA and CDR2 is FQGNSA. V was clipped by 5 bases and J by 2 bases, with 16 bases between them. This CDR3 spans 15 amino acids. For the CDR3, the DNA is TGTGCCAGCAGCCTAACAGCAGACGGTCCCTACGAGCAGTACTTC. This sequence encodes CASSLTADGPYEQYF.

The table lists this clonotype with many counts. The chain uses TRBV5-1 and TRBJ2-2; 10 positions agree with TRBD1. Germline V gene sequence: CDR1 SGHRS, CDR2 YFSETQ. V lost 4 bases and J lost 5; bases outside the gene matches: 5. The CDR3 runs to 15 residues. CDR3 in DNA: TGCGCCAGCAGCACCGGGACAGGGGTGACCGGGGAGCTGTTTTTT. Its protein product is CASSTGTGVTGELFF. Complete variable domain (other parts from reference TRBV5-1 and TRBJ2-2): KAGVTQTPRYLIKTRGQQVTLSCSPISGHRSVSWYQQTPGQGLQFLFEYFSETQRNKGNFPGRFSGRQFSNSRSEMNVSTLELGDSALYLCASSTGTGVTGELFFGEGSRLTVL.

The sample holds a few counts of this clonotype. This rearrangement joins TRBV20-1 to TRBJ2-7; D could derive from TRBD1 or TRBD2 (5 bases each). The CDR3 runs 11 residues. V was shortened by 1 base and J by 8 bases, with 9 bases between the two germline ends. Germline V gene data show CDR1 as DFQATT and CDR2 as SNEGSKA (reference sequence). The CDR3 region is CSARAQGQQYF. CDR3 in DNA: TGCAGTGCTAGAGCTCAGGGACAGCAGTACTTC.

This clonotype has a handful of counts. V gene TRBV2 combines with J gene TRBJ2-3; maybe TRBD1 (6 bases). The V end lost 6 bases, the J end lost 2 bases, and 12 bases lay between the germline ends. CDR1 is SNHLY and CDR2 is FYNNEI in the germline V gene. The CDR3 totals 14 residues. The CDR3 sequence: CASRPDSITDTQYF. DNA for the CDR3: TGTGCCAGCAGGCCGGACAGCATCACAGATACGCAGTATTTT.

The sample holds a few counts of this clonotype. The J gene is TRBJ2-1, the V gene TRBV15, with 12 bases fitting TRBD2. Germline lookup yields CDR1 LNHNV and CDR2 YYDKDF (reference sequence). The length of the CDR3 is 15 residues. The J segment lost 7 bases and the V segment lost 0 bases, leaving 1 base of the junction unmatched. CDR3 protein: CATSRETSGRNEQFF. CDR3 nucleotides: TGTGCCACCAGCAGAGAGACTAGCGGGAGAAATGAGCAGTTCTTC.

The chain couples TRBV4-3 to TRBJ1-1; D ambiguous. The CDR3 consists of 17 residues. Trimming pared 0 bases from V and 3 bases from J, leaving 17 bases between. Germline V gene lookup returns CDR1 LGHNA and CDR2 YSLEER. In DNA, the CDR3 is TGCGCCAGCAGCCAAGAGATTCGGAGGCGTGATGACACTGAAGCTTTCTTT. Its protein product is CASSQEIRRRDDTEAFF.

This clonotype has only a few counts. The chain links TRBV4-2 to TRBJ2-7; 7 bases map to TRBD2. After removal of 1 base from V and 6 bases from J, the junction contained 3 bases not matched to a gene. The CDR3 length is 13 residues. CDR1 and CDR2 (germline): LGHNA, YNFKEQ. For the CDR3, the DNA is TGTGCCAGCAGCCAAGGGGCGGGGGTCGAGCAGTACTTC. Its protein is CASSQGAGVEQYF.

Ten or more counts support this clonotype. This chain links TRBV6-1 with TRBJ2-4; TRBD1 agrees at 9 bases. The junction had 5 bases not matched to a gene; V was cut back by 5 bases and J by 0 bases. CDR1 is MNHNS and CDR2 is SASEGT in the germline V gene. This CDR3 comprises 16 residues. CDR3 in amino acids: CASSHDRGIAKNIQYF. The CDR3 DNA is TGTGCCAGCAGTCATGACAGGGGGATAGCCAAAAACATTCAGTACTTC.

V and J are TRBV20-1 and TRBJ2-3; no definite D call. The CDR3 loop spans 13 amino acids. Germline CDR1 and CDR2: DFQATT and SNEGSKA (reference sequence). Trimming removed 0 bases at V and 5 bases at J, with 9 bases between. In nucleotides, the CDR3 is TGCAGTGCTAGAGATGCCCGAAAAGATACGCAGTATTTT. This translates into CSARDARKDTQYF.

The chain joins TRBV10-3 to TRBJ1-1; D is unresolved. This CDR3 has 12 residues. Germline V gene data show CDR1 as ENHRY and CDR2 as SYGVKD. The ends were cut back, 10 bases at V and 8 bases at J, with 17 bases in the middle. This CDR3 reads CATSPASLEAFF. CDR3 DNA sequence: TGTGCCACCTCACCGGCGAGCCTGGAAGCTTTCTTT.

The V and J genes are TRBV9 and TRBJ2-7; TRBD1 agrees at 7 bases. After removal of 3 bases from V and 2 bases from J, the junction contained 8 bases not matched to a gene. The CDR3 loop spans 15 amino acids. Germline CDR1 reads SGDLS; CDR2 reads YYNGEE. The chain's CDR3 is CASSGGRDSPYEQYF. CDR3 nucleotide sequence: TGTGCCAGCAGCGGAGGCCGGGACAGCCCCTACGAGCAGTACTTC.

V usage is TRBV20-1 and J usage is TRBJ2-7; maybe TRBD2 (5 bases). The ends were cut back, 3 bases at V and 3 bases at J, with 15 bases in the middle. The CDR3 extends over 14 amino acids. Germline assignment: CDR1 DFQATT and CDR2 SNEGSKA (reference sequence). The CDR3 nucleotides are TGCAGTGCTAGTCGGTTAGCGATGCGCTACGAGCAGTACTTC. Protein: CSASRLAMRYEQYF.

This clonotype was seen more than once but under ten times. The CDR3 loop reads CASLPGEPNTEAFF. CDR3 in DNA: TGTGCCAGCTTGCCGGGTGAGCCCAACACTGAAGCTTTCTTT. The chain couples TRBV7-9 to TRBJ1-1; D is ambiguous. The germline V gene encodes CDR1 SEHNR and CDR2 FQNEAQ (reference sequence). Trimming stripped 8 bases from V and 2 bases from J, with 15 bases between. This CDR3 is 14 amino acids long.

The table lists this clonotype with a few counts. V and J are TRBV7-6 and TRBJ2-7; 9 bases fit TRBD2. The CDR3 contains 13 residues. Germline V gene lookup returns CDR1 SGHVS and CDR2 FNYEAQ. V lost 3 bases to trimming and J lost 6 bases; unmatched junction nucleotides: 3. The CDR3 is CASSFPGLAEQYF. CDR3 DNA: TGTGCCAGCAGCTTTCCGGGACTAGCCGAGCAGTACTTC.

The CDR3 sequence is CASSSQRWGGAESEKLFF. The DNA for the CDR3 is TGTGCCAGCAGCTCCCAACGATGGGGGGGCGCGGAAAGTGAAAAACTGTTTTTT. This chain joins TRBV11-1 and TRBJ1-4; TRBD1 is a possible D gene (6 bases). Germline loops: CDR1 SGHAT, CDR2 FQDESV (reference sequence). Trimming removed 4 bases from V and 7 bases from J, with 25 bases in between. This CDR3 spans 18 amino acids.